This TCR beta chain was sequenced during a study of T cells in Graves' hyperthyroidism and ophthalmopathy. At least ten counts were recorded for this clonotype. Antigen: not known. Absence of ophthalmopathy progression within 18 months defined stable Graves' hyperthyroidism. Newly diagnosed patients aged 18 to 65 had hyperthyroidism of under 2 months' duration. The PBMCs were taken from roughly 10 ml of fresh peripheral blood. The germline V gene has CDR1 MNHEY and CDR2 SMNVEV (reference sequence). There are 15 residues in the CDR3. Trimming shortened V by 0 bases and J by 1 base, and 9 bases separated the two germline ends. Study-wide results and caveats: The model's output predicted ophthalmopathy at a median of roughly 6.9 months prior to onset.

Template material for amplifying TCR beta CDR3 regions consisted of RNA transcripts. HTBI primers drove first-round RT-PCR of the TCR CDR3. From the multiplex PCR reads, TCRdb called clonotypes with MiXCR, one entry per CDR3 protein. This table has some 560,000 distinct CDR3 sequences, around 16% appearing once. The chain combines TRBV27 with TRBJ1-2; D ambiguous. The receptor was isolated from a woman in her twenties or thirties with Graves' hyperthyroidism. Sequencing was carried out using blood. Here the CDR3 reads CASSLSPSFNYGYTF. The CDR3 DNA reads TGTGCCAGCAGTTTATCCCCCTCCTTTAACTATGGCTACACCTTC.